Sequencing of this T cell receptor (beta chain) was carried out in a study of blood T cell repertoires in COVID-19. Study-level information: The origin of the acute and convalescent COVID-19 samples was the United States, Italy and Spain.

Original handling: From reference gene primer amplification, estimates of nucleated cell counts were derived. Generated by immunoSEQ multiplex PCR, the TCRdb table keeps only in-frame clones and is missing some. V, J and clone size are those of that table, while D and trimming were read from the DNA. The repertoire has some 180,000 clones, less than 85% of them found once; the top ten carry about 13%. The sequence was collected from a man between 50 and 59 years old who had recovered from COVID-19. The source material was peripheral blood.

CDR3 nucleotides: TGTGCCAGCAGCCAAATGGAGAAGCAGTACTTC. Its protein is CASSQMEKQYF. The V and J genes are TRBV4-2 and TRBJ2-7; D unresolved. Germline V CDR1 and CDR2: LGHNA, YNFKEQ. Deletions cut 2 bases from V and 8 bases from J, with 7 bases between. This CDR3 comprises 11 residues.